Below, one T cell receptor (beta chain) is given with its context. The antigen is undetermined. This specimen belongs to a study of cytomegalovirus exposure and HLA in healthy donors. Assay used: immunoSEQ multiplex PCR; TCRdb lists only in-frame clones, some missing. The sample yields 150,000 to 200,000 clones, about 82% seen once. Regarding the study as a whole: The study found most TCR sequences rare, yet found some public TCRs in many donors. According to a later analysis, TCR clusters from the first cohort tended to co-occur in the 120 or so validation repertoires.

Germline CDR1 and CDR2: SGHTA and FQGNSA. This CDR3 contains 15 residues. V lost 3 bases and J 2 bases, leaving 14 bases between the germline ends. The chain uses TRBV7-2 and TRBJ2-7; tentatively, D is TRBD2 (5 bases). What was sequenced was PBMCs. The source is a man aged 25 to 45 in good health and CMV-seropositive. The CDR3 loop reads CASSFSPDGAYEQYF. The CDR3, as DNA: TGTGCCAGCAGCTTTTCTCCCGACGGGGCCTACGAGCAGTACTTC.